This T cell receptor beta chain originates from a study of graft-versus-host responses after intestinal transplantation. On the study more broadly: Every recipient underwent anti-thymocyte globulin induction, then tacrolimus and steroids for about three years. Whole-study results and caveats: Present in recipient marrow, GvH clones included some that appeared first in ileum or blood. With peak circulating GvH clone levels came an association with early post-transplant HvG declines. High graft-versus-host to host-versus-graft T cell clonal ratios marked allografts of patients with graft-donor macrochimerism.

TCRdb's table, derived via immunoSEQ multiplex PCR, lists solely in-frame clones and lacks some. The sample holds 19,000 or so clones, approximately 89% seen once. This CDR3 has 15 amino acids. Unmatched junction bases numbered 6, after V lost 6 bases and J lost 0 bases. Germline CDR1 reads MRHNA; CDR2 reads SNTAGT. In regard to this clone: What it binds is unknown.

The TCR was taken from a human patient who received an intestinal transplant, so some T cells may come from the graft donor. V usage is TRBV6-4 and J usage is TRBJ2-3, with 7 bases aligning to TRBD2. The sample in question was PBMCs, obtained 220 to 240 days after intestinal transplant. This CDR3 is CASSQHSGSTDTQYF. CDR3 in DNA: TGTGCCAGCAGCCAACATAGCGGGAGCACAGATACGCAGTATTTT.